The rows below give T cell receptor beta chains drawn from one sample of a study of Ad26.COV2.S vaccination and SARS-CoV-2 variants. The data were produced by immunoSEQ multiplex PCR, yet TCRdb's version contains in-frame clones alone and is incomplete. The sample consists of around 340,000 clones, around 89% of them appearing once. Source: peripheral blood, taken in a trial of Ad26.COV2.S vaccine versus placebo. The receptors here all came from a person aged 18-65 years who received the Ad26.COV2.S COVID-19 vaccine or a placebo. Each CDR3 is given with its conserved first and last residue. A D gene is named only where the DNA matches it firmly. Size values are once, few and many counts, or a class for expanded clones, and some rows have none.

>NA|NA|TRBV4-2|TRBJ2-3
TGTGCCAGCAGCCCTCAAGGAGCAGAGGGTGGGGATGGGCAGTATTTT
CASSPQGAEGGDGQYF
>TRBD1|few|TRBV7-8|TRBJ2-2
TGTGCCAGCAGCCCGGAGGCTAACAGGGGTACCTACACCGGGGAGCTGTTTTTT
CASSPEANRGTYTGELFF
>TRBD2|once|TRBV15|TRBJ2-3
TGTGCCACCAGCGGCGGGGGGCAGAGATATACGCAGTATTTT
CATSGGGQRYTQYF
>NA|NA|TRBV4-1|TRBJ1-1
TGCGCCAGCAGCCACGAAAAGGGGGGATTCACTGAAGCTTTCTTT
CASSHEKGGFTEAFF
>NA|once|TRBV28|TRBJ2-5
TGTGCCAGCACAATAAGAGACAGTACCAAAGAGACCCAGTACTTC
CASTIRDSTKETQYF
>NA|NA|TRBV7-9|TRBJ1-5
TGTGCCAGCAGCTTAGACACGACGGGTCAGCCCCAGCATTTT
CASSLDTTGQPQHF
>NA|many|TRBV11-2|TRBJ2-6
TGTGCCAGCAGCTTCTCGACAGCCTTAACGAGCTCTGGGGCCAACGTCCTGACTTTC
CASSFSTALTSSGANVLTF
>NA|NA|TRBV15|TRBJ1-4
TGTGCCACCAGCAGTCCTCGGAGGGGCCCGAATGAAAAACTGTTTTTT
CATSSPRRGPNEKLFF
>TRBD1|once|TRBV29-1|TRBJ1-2
TGCAGCGTTCGGACAGGGGGCTATGGCTACACCTTC
CSVRTGGYGYTF
>TRBD1|NA|TRBV28|TRBJ2-1
TGTGCCAGCAGTTCACCCGGGACAGGGGTACGCAATGAGCAGTTCTTC
CASSSPGTGVRNEQFF
>NA|NA|TRBV7-8|TRBJ2-6
TGTGCCAGCAGCCCCGGTGGACGGGACGTCCTGACTTTC
CASSPGGRDVLTF
>TRBD1|NA|TRBV27|TRBJ1-2
TGTGCCAGTAGATTGACAGGGGAATATGGCTACACCTTC
CASRLTGEYGYTF
>NA|NA|TRBV11-3|TRBJ2-3
TGTGCCAGCAGCTTAGGGGGGTCCAGAGATACGCAGTATTTT
CASSLGGSRDTQYF
>TRBD2|NA|TRBV6-2/TRBV6-3|TRBJ2-1
TGTGCCAGCAGTTACGGAGTAGCGGGGGGTACCAATGAGCAGTTCTTC
CASSYGVAGGTNEQFF
>NA|NA|TRBV5-6|TRBJ2-7
TGTGCCAGCAGCGTCGGGAGCTCCTACGAGCAGTACTTC
CASSVGSSYEQYF
>NA|NA|TRBV3-1/TRBV3-2|TRBJ2-1
TGTGCCAGCAGCCAGACAGGGACTGTGAATGGTGAGCAGTTCTTC
CASSQTGTVNGEQFF
>TRBD2|NA|TRBV27|TRBJ2-7
TGTGCCAGCAGTTGGGAGGGGCCCTACGAGCAGTACTTC
CASSWEGPYEQYF
>TRBD2|NA|TRBV11-3|TRBJ2-1
TGTGCCAGCAGCCCCAGAGGGGGACTAGGGGGTGAGCAGTTCTTC
CASSPRGGLGGEQFF
>NA|NA|TRBV6-1|TRBJ2-3
TGTGCCAGCAGTGAGTTGCCCGAATCCCTTTGGGGATCAGATACGCAGTATTTT
CASSELPESLWGSDTQYF
>TRBD1|NA|TRBV3-1/TRBV3-2|TRBJ2-1
TGTGCCAGCAGCATCCGGACAGGGAGAAGTGAGCAGTTCTTC
CASSIRTGRSEQFF
>NA|once|TRBV5-1|TRBJ2-2
TGCGCCAGCAGCCTGCCGGCTACGAACACCGGGGAGCTGTTTTTT
CASSLPATNTGELFF
>TRBD1|NA|TRBV14|TRBJ2-3
TGTGCCAGCAACCACGGGACAGGGGGCCGAGGAGGCACAGATACGCAGTATTTT
CASNHGTGGRGGTDTQYF
>NA|NA|TRBV28|TRBJ1-2
TGTGCCAGCAGTTTTTCCCACAGGGAGCCCAGGTACACCTTC
CASSFSHREPRYTF
>TRBD2|NA|TRBV10-1|TRBJ2-3
TGCGCCAGCAGTGAGCAACTAGCGGGAAGCACAGATACGCAGTATTTT
CASSEQLAGSTDTQYF
>TRBD2|NA|TRBV4-1|TRBJ2-7
TGCGCCAGCAGCCATGTCATAGCGGGTGGGGACGAGCAGTACTTC
CASSHVIAGGDEQYF
>NA|NA|TRBV28|TRBJ2-7
TGTGCCAGCAGGGGGTGGGGCTACGAGCAGTACTTC
CASRGWGYEQYF
>TRBD2|NA|TRBV7-9|TRBJ2-1
TGTGCCAGCAGCCCGCCCGGGACTAGACACAATGAGCAGTTCTTC
CASSPPGTRHNEQFF
>NA|NA|TRBV6-4|TRBJ2-5
TGTGCCAGCAGTGACGTGGGCAGGGGAAGAGAGACCCAGTACTTC
CASSDVGRGRETQYF
>TRBD2|NA|TRBV14|TRBJ2-2
TGTGCCAGCAGCCCACACTTTCTAGCGGGGAACACCGGGGAGCTGTTTTTT
CASSPHFLAGNTGELFF
>TRBD2|once|TRBV4-1|TRBJ2-7
TGCGCCAGCAGCCAAGTTAGATTACTAGCGGGAGGGCTATCCTACGAGCAGTACTTC
CASSQVRLLAGGLSYEQYF
>NA|NA|TRBV7-8|TRBJ2-3
TGTGCCAGCAGCTTAGCTAGCATAGATACGCAGTATTTT
CASSLASIDTQYF
>TRBD1|NA|TRBV5-1|TRBJ1-2
TGCGCCAGCAGCCCGCCGTCAGGGGGCGTCGATGGCTACACCTTC
CASSPPSGGVDGYTF
>NA|NA|TRBV7-2|TRBJ1-5
TGTGCCAGCAGCTTAGCGGGATATAGCAATCAGCCCCAGCATTTT
CASSLAGYSNQPQHF
>NA|NA|TRBV2|TRBJ2-5
TGTGCCAGCATCAAGAGGTGGAGTGTCCAAGAGACCCAGTACTTC
CASIKRWSVQETQYF
>NA|NA|TRBV7-2|TRBJ1-6
TGTGCCAGCAGCTTATCTGGAGGGGGGAGCTCCTATAATTCACCCCTCCACTTT
CASSLSGGGSSYNSPLHF
>NA|NA|TRBV7-9|TRBJ1-3
TGTGCCAGCAGGCCTACAGCTACCCCCGGAAACACCATATATTTT
CASRPTATPGNTIYF
>NA|NA|TRBV6-2/TRBV6-3|TRBJ2-1
TGTGCCAGCAGTCTTGGGGCCTCCTACAATGAGCAGTTCTTC
CASSLGASYNEQFF
>TRBD1|NA|TRBV5-8|TRBJ1-6
TGTGCCAGCAGCTTGGGACAGGGGGCGCCGGTAAGGTCACCCCTCCACTTT
CASSLGQGAPVRSPLHF
>TRBD1|NA|TRBV27|TRBJ1-4
TGTGCCAGCAGTTTATTCGGGACAGGGGAAAAACTGTTTTTT
CASSLFGTGEKLFF
>NA|NA|TRBV6-5|TRBJ2-2
TGTGCCAGCACAAACCGGGGGACTCGGACCGGGGAGCTGTTTTTT
CASTNRGTRTGELFF
>NA|many|TRBV4-3|TRBJ2-1
TGCGCCAGCAGCCATCATGTTGGGGATTCCTACAATGAGCAGTTCTTC
CASSHHVGDSYNEQFF
>NA|NA|TRBV7-9|TRBJ1-1
TGTGCCAGCAGCTCGGGCCAGCACGCGAACACTGAAGCTTTCTTT
CASSSGQHANTEAFF
>TRBD2|NA|TRBV28|TRBJ2-3
TGTGCCAGCAGTTATGGCCTAGCGGGAGGGCCTAGCACAGATACGCAGTATTTT
CASSYGLAGGPSTDTQYF
>TRBD1|few|TRBV19|TRBJ1-1
TGTGCCAGTAGTCCGACAGGGCGCACTGAAGCTTTCTTT
CASSPTGRTEAFF
>TRBD2|NA|TRBV9|TRBJ2-7
TGTGCCAGCAGCGTTGGACTAGCGGGATGGGAGCAGTACTTC
CASSVGLAGWEQYF
>TRBD1|NA|TRBV5-8|TRBJ1-4
TGTGCCAGCAGTAGAGGACAGGCCGATAATGAAAAACTGTTTTTT
CASSRGQADNEKLFF
>NA|NA|TRBV24-1|TRBJ2-5
TGTGCCACCAGTGATTCGAGGTCAGGGGTAGAGGTTCGGAGGGAGACCCAGTACTTC
CATSDSRSGVEVRRETQYF
>NA|NA|TRBV30|TRBJ1-5
TGTGCCTGGAGTGATAATACGCGATATAGCAATCAGCCCCAGCATTTT
CAWSDNTRYSNQPQHF
>NA|NA|TRBV7-2|TRBJ1-2
TGTGCCAGCAGCTTAGCCCCTTTTGCGGACTATGGCTACACCTTC
CASSLAPFADYGYTF
>NA|NA|TRBV6-5|TRBJ1-1
TGTGCCAGCAGCCGGGGCCCAGGCGACACTGAAGCTTTCTTT
CASSRGPGDTEAFF
>TRBD1|NA|TRBV27|TRBJ2-2
TGTGCCAGCGGACCCGACAGGGGGACCGGGGAGCTGTTTTTT
CASGPDRGTGELFF
>TRBD2|NA|TRBV28|TRBJ2-3
TGTGCCAGCAGTTTGGGACTAGCGGGTTACCGCACAGATACGCAGTATTTT
CASSLGLAGYRTDTQYF
>TRBD1|NA|TRBV7-8|TRBJ2-5
TGTGCCAGCAGCTCTCGACAGGGGGTCGGGGAGACCCAGTACTTC
CASSSRQGVGETQYF
>NA|NA|TRBV7-2|TRBJ1-2
TGTGCCAGCAGCTTAAGAGGTGGGGGAGCTAACTATGGCTACACCTTC
CASSLRGGGANYGYTF
>NA|NA|TRBV6-5|TRBJ2-7
TGTGCCAGCAGATTGAATTCCGGGAACTACGAGCAGTACTTC
CASRLNSGNYEQYF
>NA|NA|TRBV14|TRBJ2-2
TGTGCCAGCAGCTCGACGAACACCGGGGAGCTGTTTTTT
CASSSTNTGELFF
>NA|NA|TRBV6-1|TRBJ1-4
TGTGCCAGCAGTGAATGGAGTGGGGGGAATGAAAAACTGTTTTTT
CASSEWSGGNEKLFF